A single sample is the source of the 24 T cell receptor beta chains below, sequenced in a study of blood T cell repertoires in COVID-19. The protocol was immunoSEQ multiplex PCR, while the TCRdb copy is restricted to in-frame clones and leaves out a portion. The sample lists about 140,000 clones; approximately 87% were seen once. Sequencing was done on a sample of PBMCs or T cells enriched from blood (not recorded which). The receptors shown here come from a man aged 55 to 69 who had recovered from COVID-19.

The rearrangement links TRBV11-3 to TRBJ2-1, with 7 bases that match TRBD2. The V gene end was trimmed by 0 bases and the J gene end by 7 bases; junction bases not matched to a gene: 12. This CDR3 is built from 17 residues. The V gene's germline CDR1 is SGHNT and CDR2 YENEEA. The CDR3 here is CASSLDPGTGTNNEQFF. CDR3 DNA sequence: TGTGCCAGCAGCTTAGATCCCGGTACCGGGACTAATAATGAGCAGTTCTTC.

The chain is built from TRBV19 and TRBJ2-1; tentatively, D is TRBD1 (7 bases). There are 11 residues in the CDR3. CDR1 is LNHDA, CDR2 SQIVND, per germline (reference sequence). V was shortened by 8 bases and J by 7 bases, with 9 bases between the two germline ends. CDR3 coding DNA: TGTGCCAGTTCAGGGGGGAATGAGCAGTTCTTC. Amino acids: CASSGGNEQFF.

This chain joins TRBV27 and TRBJ1-2; 8 nucleotides agree with TRBD1. This CDR3 spans 13 amino acids. V trimming: 3 bases; J trimming: 6 bases; junction bases outside the gene matches: 3. CDR1 and CDR2 (germline): MNHEY, SMNVEV (reference sequence). CDR3 sequence: CASSFRTGNGYTF. Written as DNA, the CDR3 is TGTGCCAGCAGTTTCCGGACAGGGAATGGCTACACCTTC.

V is TRBV5-4 and J is TRBJ2-5; 8 bases are shared with TRBD2. The V and J ends lost 0 bases and 5 bases, in that order; junction bases with no gene match: 9. CDR1 SGHNT and CDR2 YYREEE come from the germline V gene (reference sequence). This CDR3 is built from 16 residues. CDR3 nucleotides: TGTGCCAGCAGCTTGGGGGGGGCGGGACTAGGGGAGACCCAGTACTTC. It specifies CASSLGGAGLGETQYF.

This clone was picked up a small number of times. This chain connects TRBV5-4 to TRBJ1-6; 7 positions match TRBD1. The V and J ends lost 4 bases and 0 bases, in that order; junction bases with no gene match: 4. CDR1 is SGHNT and CDR2 is YYREEE in the germline V gene (reference sequence). The CDR3 has 16 amino acids. CDR3 sequence reads: CASSQGGSSYNSPLHF. CDR3 sequence (DNA): TGTGCCAGCAGCCAAGGGGGCAGCTCCTATAATTCACCCCTCCACTTT.

On this clone: Other nucleotide sequences from this sample produce the same CDR3. The chain links TRBV5-1 to TRBJ1-5; TRBD1 aligns across 10 bases. Germline V gene lookup returns CDR1 SGHRS and CDR2 YFSETQ. The CDR3 has 15 amino acids. Trimming removed 0 bases from V and 5 bases from J; junction bases left unmatched: 2. CDR3 coding DNA: TGCGCCAGCAGCTTGGGGACAGGGGGAGATCAGCCCCAGCATTTT. It encodes CASSLGTGGDQPQHF.

The gene calls are TRBV5-1 and TRBJ1-4, with 8 nucleotides matching TRBD1. The CDR3 extends over 15 amino acids. CDR1 and CDR2 from the germline V gene are SGHRS and YFSETQ. V dropped 0 bases and J dropped 7; count of bases not matched to a gene: 5. CDR3 nucleotides: TGCGCCAGCAGCTTGGGGACAGGGAGAATTGAAAAACTGTTTTTT. This codes for CASSLGTGRIEKLFF.

This chain links TRBV5-1 with TRBJ2-7; 7 bases match TRBD2. J gave up 10 bases and V 0 bases, and 13 bases lay outside the gene matches. Germline CDR1 is SGHRS and CDR2 is YFSETQ. The CDR3 extends over 15 amino acids. CDR3 DNA: TGCGCCAGCAGCTTGGGTGCGGGGGTCCTACGAGAACAGTACTTC. This encodes CASSLGAGVLREQYF.

The chain has TRBV5-5 and TRBJ2-1; tentatively, D is TRBD1 (5 bases). The germline V and J ends were trimmed by 5 bases and 6 bases, with 12 bases remaining between them. CDR1 SGHKS and CDR2 YYEKEE come from the germline V gene (reference sequence). The CDR3 loop spans 13 amino acids. The CDR3 loop reads CASRTDRSNEQFF. CDR3 nucleotide sequence: TGTGCCAGCAGAACAGACAGATCCAATGAGCAGTTCTTC.

CDR3 amino acids: CAISEMGGYNSPLHF. CDR3 nucleotides: TGTGCCATCAGTGAGATGGGGGGATATAATTCACCCCTCCACTTT. This chain links TRBV10-3 with TRBJ1-6; maybe TRBD1 (5 bases). CDR3 length: 15 amino acids. The germline V and J ends were trimmed by 2 bases and 4 bases, with 9 bases remaining between them. Germline CDR1 is ENHRY and CDR2 is SYGVKD.

This chain links TRBV19 with TRBJ2-1; 11 bases fit TRBD2. CDR1 LNHDA and CDR2 SQIVND come from the germline V gene (reference sequence). V shed 3 bases and J 15 bases; nucleotides not matched to a gene: 13. The CDR3 is 15 amino acids. CDR3 amino acids: CASSILGSGRAVWFF. CDR3 bases: TGTGCCAGTAGTATCTTGGGTAGCGGGAGGGCCGTTTGGTTCTTC.

V and J are TRBV23-1 and TRBJ1-5; TRBD1 aligns across 8 bases. TRBV23-1 is filed as an ORF, its function uncertain. The trim removed 0 bases at V and 6 bases at J, leaving 4 bases unmatched. The CDR3 is made up of 15 amino acids. CDR3 sequence: CASSQSAGGGQPQHF. In DNA form, the CDR3 reads TGCGCCAGCAGTCAATCGGCAGGGGGCGGTCAGCCCCAGCATTTT.

The chain has TRBV11-3 and TRBJ2-3; 10 bases are shared with TRBD2. The V gene end was trimmed by 3 bases and the J gene end by 6 bases; junction bases not matched to a gene: 12. The CDR3 consists of 17 residues. Germline-derived CDR1 and CDR2 are SGHNT and YENEEA. The CDR3 region is CASSFGGAGGPSDTQYF. In nucleotides, the CDR3 is TGTGCCAGCAGCTTCGGGGGAGCGGGGGGGCCCTCCGATACGCAGTATTTT.

This chain uses TRBV28 with TRBJ1-5; 10 nucleotides agree with TRBD1. Trimming removed 3 bases from V and 6 bases from J; junction bases left unmatched: 2. There are 14 residues in the CDR3. Germline V lookup: CDR1 MDHEN, CDR2 SYDVKM. CDR3 coding DNA: TGTGCCAGCAGTTTTGGACAGGGGGGTCAGCCCCAGCATTTT. It is translated as CASSFGQGGQPQHF.

This chain uses TRBV6-5 with TRBJ2-3, with unresolved D. Between the trimmed V and J ends, which lost 2 bases and 1 base, there was a span of 4 bases. Germline values: CDR1 MNHEY, CDR2 SVGAGI. The CDR3 runs to 13 residues. The CDR3 region is CASSYPGTDTQYF. The CDR3 bases are TGTGCCAGCAGTTACCCGGGCACAGATACGCAGTATTTT.

The J gene is TRBJ2-5, the V gene TRBV7-2; tentatively, D is TRBD2 (6 bases). This CDR3 has 12 amino acids. V was clipped by 2 bases and J by 5 bases, with 6 bases between them. Germline V CDR1 and CDR2: SGHTA, FQGNSA. The CDR3 here is CASSLTSETQYF. As DNA, the CDR3 is TGTGCCAGCAGCTTAACTAGCGAGACCCAGTACTTC.

V usage is TRBV19 and J usage is TRBJ2-7; perhaps TRBD2 as D (6 bases). The CDR3 runs 14 residues. The V end lost 6 bases, the J end lost 7 bases, and 19 bases lay between the germline ends. The germline V gene encodes CDR1 LNHDA and CDR2 SQIVND (reference sequence). The CDR3, as DNA: TGTGCCAGTAGGCCCCCGGGACTCAATAAGGAGCAGTACTTC. Translating it yields CASRPPGLNKEQYF.

This chain connects TRBV11-3 to TRBJ2-1, with D possibly being TRBD2 (6 bases). The CDR3 loop spans 16 amino acids. The germline V gene has CDR1 SGHNT and CDR2 YENEEA. The V end lost 1 base, the J end lost 1 base, and 11 bases lay between the germline ends. CDR3 bases: TGTGCCAGCAGCTTAGGGGGACTCCTATCCTACAATGAGCAGTTCTTC. Amino acids: CASSLGGLLSYNEQFF.

The J gene is TRBJ2-1, the V gene TRBV27; D call uncertain. The V end lost 5 bases, the J end lost 0 bases, and 14 bases lay between the germline ends. Looked up from germline, CDR1 is MNHEY and CDR2 is SMNVEV (reference sequence). The CDR3 has 16 residues. CDR3 coding DNA: TGTGCCAGCAGTCGAGTAATTCAGGTCTCCTACAATGAGCAGTTCTTC. It translates to CASSRVIQVSYNEQFF.

The chain links TRBV7-8 to TRBJ1-5, with TRBD1 matching 8 bases. The germline V gene has CDR1 SGHVS and CDR2 FQNEAQ. V dropped 4 bases and J dropped 16; count of bases not matched to a gene: 12. The CDR3 runs to 13 residues. The CDR3 loop reads CASSSLWDRTEHF. The CDR3 nucleotides read TGTGCCAGCAGCTCCCTATGGGACAGGACGGAACATTTT.

The chain uses TRBV13 and TRBJ2-2, with 7 nucleotides matching TRBD1. The germline V gene encodes CDR1 PRHDT and CDR2 FYEKMQ (reference sequence). CDR3 length: 15 amino acids. J gave up 1 base and V 5 bases, and 4 bases lay outside the gene matches. The CDR3 reads CASSLDRENTGELFF. CDR3 nucleotide sequence: TGTGCCAGCAGCCTAGACAGGGAGAACACCGGGGAGCTGTTTTTT.

The V and J genes are TRBV7-3 and TRBJ1-1; TRBD1 is a possible D gene (6 bases). The germline V gene encodes CDR1 SGHTA and CDR2 FQGTGA. V was trimmed by 3 bases and J by 1 base, leaving 9 bases between them. The CDR3 has 14 residues. DNA of the CDR3: TGTGCCAGCAGCTTGGGGGCTTGGAACACTGAAGCTTTCTTT. As protein: CASSLGAWNTEAFF.

This sequence joins TRBV2 and TRBJ1-2; perhaps TRBD1 as D (5 bases). Trimming shortened V by 3 bases and J by 3 bases, and 14 bases separated the two germline ends. The CDR3 covers 15 residues. The germline gives CDR1 SNHLY, CDR2 FYNNEI. The CDR3 protein is CASSEWGVTYYGYTF. DNA of the CDR3: TGTGCCAGCAGTGAGTGGGGGGTAACATACTATGGCTACACCTTC.

This sequence joins TRBV6-5 and TRBJ1-2, with TRBD1 identical over 7 bases. This CDR3 is 15 amino acids long. Trimming took 5 bases from V and 7 from J; bases not matched to a gene: 13. CDR1 is MNHEY and CDR2 is SVGAGI in the germline V gene. The CDR3 sequence: CASSRTGDMGTGYTF. Here the CDR3 DNA reads TGTGCCAGCAGTCGAACAGGGGACATGGGGACTGGCTACACCTTC.